The next 19 T cell receptor beta chains were all read from a single sample in a study of PD-1 blockade in classical Hodgkin lymphoma. As for time point: cycle 4 day 1 (C4D1), after 5 to 7 weeks of nivolumab. Autologous stem cell transplantation was followed by relapse in every patient, and brentuximab vedotin exposure varied. Measured with immunoSEQ multiplex PCR; TCRdb has only the in-frame clones, and not every one. The repertoire consists of roughly 18,000 clones, with about 84% occurring once and the leading ten covering around a fifth. Here the sequenced sample was peripheral blood mononuclear cells (PBMCs), taken before the fourth cycle of nivolumab. These receptors were obtained from a human donor with classical Hodgkin lymphoma.

The chain has TRBV11-2 and TRBJ2-3; possibly TRBD2 for D (6 bases). V lost 2 bases and J 3 bases, leaving 9 bases between the germline ends. Germline lookup yields CDR1 SGHAT and CDR2 FQNNGV. This CDR3 region has 14 residues. The CDR3 loop is CASSLMGGTDTQYF. In DNA form, the CDR3 reads TGTGCCAGCAGCTTAATGGGAGGAACAGATACGCAGTATTTT.

A remark on this clone: One end of the junction is discordant with germline, which a read error may explain. The rearrangement links TRBV7-6 to TRBJ2-3; tentative D call: TRBD1 (6 bases). Germline-derived CDR1 and CDR2 are SGHVS and FNYEAQ. The CDR3 has 18 residues. CDR3: CASSLGAPAGVGTDTQYF. The CDR3 nucleotides are TGTGCCAGCAGTTTAGGAGCTCCCGCAGGGGTCGGCACAGATACGCAGTATTTT.

This clone has more than one count but fewer than ten. This chain connects TRBV11-1 to TRBJ2-2; no clear D. V shed 10 bases and J shed 1 base, with 13 bases lying between them. CDR3 length equals 14 residues. CDR1 is SGHAT and CDR2 is FQDESV in the germline V gene (reference sequence). This chain's CDR3 is CATRPELNTGELFF. The CDR3 coding sequence is TGTGCCACCCGCCCGGAATTGAACACCGGGGAGCTGTTTTTT.

The chain uses TRBV25-1 and TRBJ1-6; D perhaps matches TRBD1 (6 bases). CDR1 is MGHDK and CDR2 is SYGVNS in the germline V gene. This CDR3 contains 14 residues. Trimming left V 0 bases short and J 7 bases short, with 7 bases between. The CDR3 sequence is CASSEYGTNSPLHF. CDR3 nucleotide sequence: TGTGCCAGCAGTGAATATGGGACAAATTCACCCCTCCACTTT.

The chain uses TRBV28 and TRBJ1-4, with TRBD1 matching 7 bases. With 8 bases clipped from V and 6 bases from J, the junction kept 9 bases outside the gene matches. CDR3 length: 14 residues. CDR1 and CDR2 (germline): MDHEN, SYDVKM. CDR3 nucleotide sequence: TGTGCCAGCGACCAAGGGGGCGGGTATGAAAAACTGTTTTTT. This gives the protein CASDQGGGYEKLFF.

This clone occurred once. The chain employs TRBV29-1 and TRBJ2-1; 8 bases fit TRBD1. This CDR3 contains 19 residues. After removal of 0 bases from V and 1 base from J, the junction contained 14 bases not matched to a gene. CDR1 and CDR2 (germline): SQVTM, ANQGSEA. The CDR3 spells CSVEDLGQEWSLSYNEQFF. The CDR3, as DNA: TGCAGCGTTGAAGATTTGGGACAGGAGTGGAGCTTGTCCTACAATGAGCAGTTCTTC.

This chain uses TRBV29-1 with TRBJ2-3; 7 bases fit TRBD1. This CDR3 region has 15 residues. Germline trimming cut 7 bases from V and 3 bases from J; bases unmatched to any gene: 13. The V gene's germline CDR1 is SQVTM and CDR2 ANQGSEA. The DNA of the CDR3 is TGCAGCGCGGAGGAGACAGGGCCGGGAACAGATACGCAGTATTTT. Protein sequence: CSAEETGPGTDTQYF.

This clone ranks as large. Other DNA sequences from this sample encode an identical CDR3 as well. The V and J genes are TRBV19 and TRBJ1-1, with D unresolved. The V gene lost 5 bases and the J gene lost 2 bases, with 9 bases spanning the gap. From germline, CDR1 is LNHDA and CDR2 SQIVND (reference sequence). The CDR3 has 13 amino acids. Written as DNA, the CDR3 is TGTGCCAGTAGTCTGAATTCAAACACTGAAGCTTTCTTT. It is translated as CASSLNSNTEAFF.

This chain connects TRBV7-9 to TRBJ2-7; D is unclear. Trimming took 3 bases from V and 0 from J, leaving 3 bases between them. The germline CDR1 and CDR2 sequences are SEHNR and FQNEAQ (reference sequence). The CDR3 consists of 12 residues. CDR3 bases: TGTGCCAGCAGCTTGAGCTCCTACGAGCAGTACTTC. Protein: CASSLSSYEQYF.

The chain recombines TRBV9 with TRBJ2-2, with a tentative D call TRBD1 (6 bases). The V gene lost 3 bases and the J gene lost 9 bases, with 12 bases spanning the gap. CDR1 is SGDLS and CDR2 is YYNGEE in the germline V gene. The CDR3 has 13 residues. For the CDR3, the DNA is TGTGCCAGCAGCGCCCAGGGGTACAGGGAGCTGTTTTTT. This codes for CASSAQGYRELFF.

The rearrangement links TRBV27 to TRBJ2-3; a possible D gene is TRBD2 (7 bases). The germline V gene has CDR1 MNHEY and CDR2 SMNVEV (reference sequence). V was shortened by 2 bases and J by 4 bases, with 13 bases between the two germline ends. The length of the CDR3 is 15 residues. The CDR3 DNA is TGTGCCAGCAGTTTAGGGGGGGCGTGGGCAGATACGCAGTATTTT. Protein: CASSLGGAWADTQYF.

The chain recombines TRBV11-2 with TRBJ2-7; 11 positions match TRBD2. V dropped 2 bases and J dropped 5; count of bases not matched to a gene: 5. The CDR3 runs 15 residues. Germline CDR1 is SGHAT and CDR2 is FQNNGV. Here the CDR3 DNA reads TGTGCCAGCAGCTTACATAGCGGGAGGGGGGACGAGCAGTACTTC. Amino acid sequence: CASSLHSGRGDEQYF.

The chain carries TRBV6-5 and TRBJ2-1, with 10 bases that match TRBD2. The germline V gene has CDR1 MNHEY and CDR2 SVGAGI. The CDR3 sequence is 16 residues long. The ends lost 4 bases at V and 4 bases at J; junction bases unmatched: 7. The CDR3 DNA follows: TGTGCCAGCAGTTCCCTTCTAGCGGGGGTTTACAATGAGCAGTTCTTC. Translated, it gives CASSSLLAGVYNEQFF.

This chain connects TRBV6-4 to TRBJ2-3, with unresolved D. Trimming took 3 bases from V and 0 from J, leaving 4 bases between them. Per germline, CDR1 MRHNA and CDR2 SNTAGT. The CDR3 spans 13 residues. CDR3 sequence: CASSEDSTDTQYF. DNA of the CDR3: TGTGCCAGCAGTGAGGACAGCACAGATACGCAGTATTTT.

The count of this clone is one. V usage is TRBV7-2 and J usage is TRBJ1-5; TRBD1 matches at 7 bases. J was trimmed by 2 bases and V by 5 bases; bases with no gene match: 3. Germline CDR1 SGHTA, CDR2 FQGNSA. The CDR3 consists of 14 residues. The CDR3 nucleotides read TGTGCCAGCAGCATAGGGACAGGCAATCAGCCCCAGCATTTT. This sequence encodes CASSIGTGNQPQHF.

This clone was recorded a few times. V is TRBV28 and J is TRBJ2-6; perhaps TRBD2 as D (6 bases). The CDR3 length is 16 residues. Trimming shortened V by 4 bases and J by 0 bases, and 10 bases separated the two germline ends. Germline V gene data show CDR1 as MDHEN and CDR2 as SYDVKM. DNA for the CDR3: TGTGCCAGCAGTTCCGGGACTCTCTCTGGGGCCAACGTCCTGACTTTC. This sequence encodes CASSSGTLSGANVLTF.

This clone showed up just once. The chain joins TRBV5-1 to TRBJ2-4, with D possibly being TRBD1 or TRBD2 (5 bases each). The V and J ends lost 4 bases and 7 bases respectively, with 12 bases between them. Germline V gene data show CDR1 as SGHRS and CDR2 as YFSETQ. CDR3 length equals 13 residues. The chain's CDR3 is CASSPGTSNIQYF. In DNA form, the CDR3 reads TGCGCCAGCAGCCCGGGGACCTCCAACATTCAGTACTTC.

J is TRBJ1-4 and V is TRBV10-3; D gene unclear. Between the trimmed V and J ends, which lost 7 bases and 0 bases, there was a span of 6 bases. Germline V CDR1 and CDR2: ENHRY, SYGVKD. The CDR3 is 13 residues long. The CDR3 protein is CAIKAATNEKLFF. The CDR3 DNA reads TGTGCCATCAAGGCAGCAACTAATGAAAAACTGTTTTTT.

The rearrangement joins TRBV4-1 to TRBJ2-1; 8 bases match TRBD2. The V and J ends lost 0 bases and 5 bases, in that order; junction bases with no gene match: 9. Germline V gene sequence: CDR1 MGHRA, CDR2 YSYEKL. The CDR3 contains 17 residues. The CDR3 DNA sequence: TGCGCCAGCAGCCAAGATAGAAACGGGGGGGTGAACAATGAGCAGTTCTTC. Amino acid sequence: CASSQDRNGGVNNEQFF.